These T cell receptor beta chains were read from a single sample in a study of monozygotic twins with inflammatory bowel disease. No DNA is given; TCRdb re-called the 5' RACE reads and lists each CDR3 protein once. The table for this sample gives some 160,000 distinct CDR3 sequences. The sequenced material came from blood. Receptors were obtained from a human donor with ulcerative colitis or Crohn's disease, or a healthy co-twin of an affected twin (not recorded which). Each CDR3 is given with its conserved first and last residue.

TRBJ2-3,TRBV19,CAGGWPDTQYF
TRBJ1-1,TRBV11-2,CASNRGRGAFF
TRBJ2-7,TRBV18,CASSPQGGDYEQYF
TRBJ1-5,TRBV6-1,CASSEKPGIQPQHF
TRBJ2-7,TRBV6-6,CASRTSGSYEQYF
TRBJ2-7,TRBV20-1,CTAALSSYDQYF
TRBJ2-1,TRBV10-3,CAIRDPTGGISDEQFF
TRBJ1-3,TRBV15,CATSRGSGSSGNTIYF
TRBJ2-7,TRBV2,CASSKGGGFYEQYF
TRBJ1-6,TRBV3-1,CASRGSMGSPLHF
TRBJ2-2,TRBV12-3/TRBV12-4,CASSWDANTGELFF
TRBJ2-7,TRBV19,CATAPGASYEQYF
TRBJ2-7,TRBV19,CASSIYAGSSYEQYF
TRBJ2-3,TRBV10-3,CAITPQRSTDTQYF
TRBJ1-1,TRBV5-1,CASSSRQAGTEAFF
TRBJ2-3,TRBV11-2,CASSLPSGGLIRTDTQYF
TRBJ1-3,TRBV5-5,CASSLFGQISGNTIYF
TRBJ2-3,TRBV7-6,CASSGNRGVSTDTQYF
TRBJ2-1,TRBV28,CASSSAGVSYNEQFF
TRBJ2-7,TRBV5-1,CASSPDRGRAYEQYF
TRBJ1-6,TRBV10-3,CAISEERDSPLHF
TRBJ1-4,TRBV7-2,CASSSRGIGEKLFF
TRBJ1-2,TRBV30,CAWSGLTGLGGYTF
TRBJ2-1,TRBV12-3/TRBV12-4,CASSNRGRSYNEQFF
TRBJ2-5,TRBV10-3,CAISESQETQYF
TRBJ1-5,TRBV19,CASSMESHQPQHF
TRBJ2-1,TRBV19,CASSRFPSSYNEQFF
TRBJ2-1,TRBV5-1,CASSRPGTGSYNEQFF
TRBJ1-1,TRBV5-1,CASSLDLRNTEAFF
TRBJ1-1,TRBV20-1,CSARGEINLLAFF
TRBJ2-4,TRBV20-1,CSAGTSGGRGNIQYF
TRBJ2-1,TRBV6-1,CASSSSGRGANEQFF
TRBJ2-5,TRBV5-6,CASSLLNWSGRETQYF
TRBJ2-2,TRBV7-9,CASSLLPVGGGELFF
TRBJ2-1,TRBV5-4,CASSPKEGFLGNEQFF
TRBJ1-5,TRBV6-1,CASRGPQPQHF
TRBJ2-3,TRBV2,CASWPVTSDQGDTQYF
TRBJ1-2,TRBV7-9,CASSPRPWDGYTF
TRBJ2-5,TRBV7-2,CASSLVLAGPQETQYF
TRBJ1-2,TRBV29-1,CSVDRGYGYTF
TRBJ1-1,TRBV7-2,CASSLGQEFTEAFF
TRBJ1-3,TRBV7-2,CASSSDRAGNTIYF
TRBJ2-7,TRBV18,CASSPVPYEQYF
TRBJ2-5,TRBV7-2,CASSSLALETQYF
TRBJ1-6,TRBV6-5,CASSSWTGESPLHF
TRBJ2-4,TRBV5-4,CASSLDTNIQYF
TRBJ2-3,TRBV15,CATSRVTDTQYF
TRBJ2-5,TRBV28,CASKTSGRVETQYF
TRBJ2-1,TRBV7-6,CASSLARSGQGRSNEQFF
TRBJ2-5,TRBV18,CASSRTYQETQYF
TRBJ1-1,TRBV5-1,CASSLRTGANTEAFF
TRBJ1-1,TRBV11-1,CASSLTTLWTGRSNTEAFF
TRBJ1-2,TRBV20-1,CSARGENRGPYGYTF
TRBJ1-6,TRBV12-3/TRBV12-4,CASSLGGEANSPLHF
TRBJ1-1,TRBV5-1,CASSLTTENTEAFF